This T cell receptor (beta chain) is from a study of blood T cell repertoires in COVID-19. At the level of the study: T cells, B-cell-depleted T cells, or PBMCs supplied cDNA or gDNA.

This CDR3 comprises 13 residues. V was clipped by 5 bases and J by 4 bases, with 12 bases between them. CDR1 is SGHRS, CDR2 YFSETQ, per germline. This table comes from immunoSEQ multiplex PCR, and its TCRdb copy is limited to in-frame clones, with some not included. The table lists 250,000 or so clones, 88% of them singletons, with about 2.5% in the top ten. The rearrangement uses TRBV5-1 and TRBJ1-2; possible D gene TRBD1, 5 bases. The sequence was obtained from a woman between 55 and 75 years old with acute or convalescent COVID-19. The sample was peripheral blood. CDR3 protein: CASRLTGGYGYTF. As DNA, the CDR3 is TGCGCCAGCAGATTAACGGGGGGCTATGGCTACACCTTC.